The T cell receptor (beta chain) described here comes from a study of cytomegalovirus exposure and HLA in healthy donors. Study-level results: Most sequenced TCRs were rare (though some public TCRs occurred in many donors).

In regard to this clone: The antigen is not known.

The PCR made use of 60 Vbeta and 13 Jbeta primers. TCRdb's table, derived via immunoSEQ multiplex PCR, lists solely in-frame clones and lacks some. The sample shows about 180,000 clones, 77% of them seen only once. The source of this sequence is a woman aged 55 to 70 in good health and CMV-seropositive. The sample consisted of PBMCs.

The CDR3 bases are TGTGCCAGCAGCAGACAGGGGGCCTATGGCTACACCTTC. This encodes CASSRQGAYGYTF. This chain joins TRBV13 and TRBJ1-2; 10 bases agree with TRBD1. V lost 5 bases and J lost 4; bases outside the gene matches: 1. Per the germline V gene, CDR1 is PRHDT and CDR2 is FYEKMQ (reference sequence). This CDR3 is 13 amino acids long.